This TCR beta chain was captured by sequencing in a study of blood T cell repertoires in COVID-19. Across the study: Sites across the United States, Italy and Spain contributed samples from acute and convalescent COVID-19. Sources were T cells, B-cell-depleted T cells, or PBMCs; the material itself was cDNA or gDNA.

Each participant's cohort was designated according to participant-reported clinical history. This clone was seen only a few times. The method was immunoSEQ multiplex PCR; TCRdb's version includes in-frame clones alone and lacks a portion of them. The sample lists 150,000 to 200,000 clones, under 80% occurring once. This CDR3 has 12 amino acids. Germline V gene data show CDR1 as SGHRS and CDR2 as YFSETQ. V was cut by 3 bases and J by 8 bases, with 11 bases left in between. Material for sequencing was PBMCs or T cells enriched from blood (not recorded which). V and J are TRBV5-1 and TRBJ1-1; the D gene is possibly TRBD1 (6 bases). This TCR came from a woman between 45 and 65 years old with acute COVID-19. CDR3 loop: CASSSQGKEAFF. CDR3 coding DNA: TGCGCCAGCAGCTCACAGGGAAAGGAAGCTTTCTTT.